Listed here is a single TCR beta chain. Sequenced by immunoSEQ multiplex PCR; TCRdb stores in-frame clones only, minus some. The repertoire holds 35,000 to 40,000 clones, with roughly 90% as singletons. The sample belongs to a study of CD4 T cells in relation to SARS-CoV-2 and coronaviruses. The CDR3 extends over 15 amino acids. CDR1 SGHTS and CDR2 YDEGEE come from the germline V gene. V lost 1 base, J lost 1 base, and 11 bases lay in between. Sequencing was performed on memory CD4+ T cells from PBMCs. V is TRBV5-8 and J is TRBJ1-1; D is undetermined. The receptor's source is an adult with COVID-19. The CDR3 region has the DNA TGTGCCAGCAGCTTGACGGATCACCGGAACACTGAAGCTTTCTTT. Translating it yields CASSLTDHRNTEAFF.